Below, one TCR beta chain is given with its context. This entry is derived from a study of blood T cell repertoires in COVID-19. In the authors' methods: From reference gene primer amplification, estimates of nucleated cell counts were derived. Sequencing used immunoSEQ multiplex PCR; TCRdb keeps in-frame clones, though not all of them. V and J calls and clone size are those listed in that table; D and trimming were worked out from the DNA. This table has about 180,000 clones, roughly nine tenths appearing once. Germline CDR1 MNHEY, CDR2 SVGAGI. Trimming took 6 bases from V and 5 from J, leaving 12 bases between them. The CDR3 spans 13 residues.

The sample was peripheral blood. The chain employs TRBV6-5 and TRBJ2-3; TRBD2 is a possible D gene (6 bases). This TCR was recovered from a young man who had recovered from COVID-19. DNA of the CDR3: TGTGCCAGCAGACGGGGGAGTCGAGATACGCAGTATTTT. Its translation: CASRRGSRDTQYF.